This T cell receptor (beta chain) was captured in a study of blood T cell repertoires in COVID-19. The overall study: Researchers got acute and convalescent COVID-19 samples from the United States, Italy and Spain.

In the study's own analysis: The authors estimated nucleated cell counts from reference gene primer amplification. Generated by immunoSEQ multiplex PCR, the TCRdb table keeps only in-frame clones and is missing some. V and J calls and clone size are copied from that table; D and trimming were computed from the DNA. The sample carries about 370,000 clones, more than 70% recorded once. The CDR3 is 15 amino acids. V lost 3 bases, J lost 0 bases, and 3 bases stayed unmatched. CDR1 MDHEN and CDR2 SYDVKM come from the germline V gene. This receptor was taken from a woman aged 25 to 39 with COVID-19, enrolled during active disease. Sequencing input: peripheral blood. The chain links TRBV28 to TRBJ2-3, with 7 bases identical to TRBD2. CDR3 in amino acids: CASSFDGRSTDTQYF. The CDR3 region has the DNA TGTGCCAGCAGTTTCGACGGGAGGAGCACAGATACGCAGTATTTT.